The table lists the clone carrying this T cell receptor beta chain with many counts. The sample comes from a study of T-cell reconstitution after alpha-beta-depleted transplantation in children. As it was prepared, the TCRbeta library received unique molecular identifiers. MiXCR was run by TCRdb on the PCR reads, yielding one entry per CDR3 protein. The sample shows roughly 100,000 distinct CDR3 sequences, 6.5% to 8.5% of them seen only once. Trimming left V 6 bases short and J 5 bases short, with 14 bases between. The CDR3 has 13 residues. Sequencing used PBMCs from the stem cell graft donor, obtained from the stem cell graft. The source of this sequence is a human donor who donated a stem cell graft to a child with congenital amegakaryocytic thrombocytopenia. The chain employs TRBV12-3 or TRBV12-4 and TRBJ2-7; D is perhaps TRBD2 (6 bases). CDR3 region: CASSPGTFHEQYF. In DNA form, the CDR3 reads TGTGCCAGCAGCCCCGGGACTTTCCACGAGCAGTACTTC.